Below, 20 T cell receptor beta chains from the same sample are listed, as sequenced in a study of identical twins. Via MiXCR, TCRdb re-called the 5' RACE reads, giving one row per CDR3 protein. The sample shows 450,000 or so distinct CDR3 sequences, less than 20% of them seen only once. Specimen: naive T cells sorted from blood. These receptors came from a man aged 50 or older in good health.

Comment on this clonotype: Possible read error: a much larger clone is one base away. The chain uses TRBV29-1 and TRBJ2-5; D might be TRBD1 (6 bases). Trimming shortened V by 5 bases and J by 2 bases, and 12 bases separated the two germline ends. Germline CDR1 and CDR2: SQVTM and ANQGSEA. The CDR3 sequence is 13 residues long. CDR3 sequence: CSVIRTEQETQYF. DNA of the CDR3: TGCAGCGTTATCAGGACAGAACAAGAGACCCAGTACTTC.

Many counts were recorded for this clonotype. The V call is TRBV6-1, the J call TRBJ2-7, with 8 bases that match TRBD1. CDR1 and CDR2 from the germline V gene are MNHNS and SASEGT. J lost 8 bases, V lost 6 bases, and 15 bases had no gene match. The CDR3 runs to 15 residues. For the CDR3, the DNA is TGTGCCAGCAGCGAGACAGGGGACGCTAATTTCCAGCAGTACTTC. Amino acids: CASSETGDANFQQYF.

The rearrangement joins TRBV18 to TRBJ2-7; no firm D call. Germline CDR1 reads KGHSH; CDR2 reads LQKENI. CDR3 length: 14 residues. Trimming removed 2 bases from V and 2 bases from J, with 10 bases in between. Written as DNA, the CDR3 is TGTGCCAGCTCACCATCAGGCGAAGCCTACGAGCAGTACTTC. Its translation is CASSPSGEAYEQYF.

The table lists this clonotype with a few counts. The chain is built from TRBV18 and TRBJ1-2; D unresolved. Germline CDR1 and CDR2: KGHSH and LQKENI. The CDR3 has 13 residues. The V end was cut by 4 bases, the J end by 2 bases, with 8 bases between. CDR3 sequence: CASSLKHNYGYTF. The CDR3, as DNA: TGTGCCAGCTCACTAAAACACAACTATGGCTACACCTTC.

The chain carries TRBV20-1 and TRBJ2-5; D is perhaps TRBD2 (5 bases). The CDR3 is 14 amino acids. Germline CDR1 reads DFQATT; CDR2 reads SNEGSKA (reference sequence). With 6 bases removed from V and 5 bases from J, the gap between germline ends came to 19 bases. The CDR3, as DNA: TGCAGTGCGGTATCTAGCCCAGATAAGGAGACCCAGTACTTC. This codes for CSAVSSPDKETQYF.

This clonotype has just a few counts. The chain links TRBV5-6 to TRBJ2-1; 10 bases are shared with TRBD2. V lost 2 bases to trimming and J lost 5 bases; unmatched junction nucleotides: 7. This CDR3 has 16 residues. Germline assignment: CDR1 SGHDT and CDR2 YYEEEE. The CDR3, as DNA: TGTGCCAGCAGCTTCACTAGCGGGAAAACCCACAATGAGCAGTTCTTC. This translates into CASSFTSGKTHNEQFF.

Here the CDR3 DNA reads TGTGCCATCAGTGAGTCTCAGGGACGAGGGGAAAAACTGTTTTTT. Amino acids: CAISESQGRGEKLFF. The chain combines TRBV10-3 with TRBJ1-4, with a tentative D call TRBD1 (5 bases). Trimming stripped 0 bases from V and 8 bases from J, with 13 bases between. Germline values: CDR1 ENHRY, CDR2 SYGVKD. The CDR3 length is 15 residues.

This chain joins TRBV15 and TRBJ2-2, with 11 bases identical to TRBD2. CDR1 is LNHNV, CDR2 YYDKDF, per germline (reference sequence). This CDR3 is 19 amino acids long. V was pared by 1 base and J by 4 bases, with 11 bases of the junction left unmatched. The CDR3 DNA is TGTGCCACCAGCAGAGTGGGTAATAGCGGGGGGGCCGGCACCGGGGAGCTGTTTTTT. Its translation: CATSRVGNSGGAGTGELFF.

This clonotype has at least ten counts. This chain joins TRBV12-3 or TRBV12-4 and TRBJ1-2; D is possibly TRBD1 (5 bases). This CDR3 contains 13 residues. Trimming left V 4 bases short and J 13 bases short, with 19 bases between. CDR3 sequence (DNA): TGTGCCAGCAGTTCCCCGGGACCTTCACCCCCCACCTTC. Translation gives CASSSPGPSPPTF.

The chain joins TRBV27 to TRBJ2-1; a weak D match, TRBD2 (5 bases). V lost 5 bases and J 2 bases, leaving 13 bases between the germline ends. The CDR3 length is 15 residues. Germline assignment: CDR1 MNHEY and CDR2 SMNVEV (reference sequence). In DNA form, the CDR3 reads TGTGCCAGCAGTAGAGCGGTAGTGACCTACAATGAGCAGTTCTTC. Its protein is CASSRAVVTYNEQFF.

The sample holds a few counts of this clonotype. CDR3 bases: TGTGCCAGCAGCTTGGTCAGCGGGCTTCTCTCCTACGAGCAGTACTTC. Protein: CASSLVSGLLSYEQYF. The chain recombines TRBV5-5 with TRBJ2-7; D may be TRBD2 (6 bases). The CDR3 is 16 residues long. Germline CDR1 SGHKS, CDR2 YYEKEE (reference sequence). With 0 bases removed from V and 0 bases from J, the gap between germline ends came to 13 bases.

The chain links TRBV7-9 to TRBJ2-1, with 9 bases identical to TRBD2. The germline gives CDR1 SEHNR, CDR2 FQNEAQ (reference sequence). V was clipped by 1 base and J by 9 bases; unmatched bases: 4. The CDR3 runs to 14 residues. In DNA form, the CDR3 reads TGTGCCAGCAGCTTAGTTCTAGCGGGATCTGAGCAGTTCTTC. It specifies CASSLVLAGSEQFF. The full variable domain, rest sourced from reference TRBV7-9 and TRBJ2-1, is DTGVSQNPRHKITKRGQNVTFRCDPISEHNRLYWYRQTLGQGPEFLTYFQNEAQLEKSRLLSDRFSAERPKGSFSTLEIQRTEQGDSAMYLCASSLVLAGSEQFFGPGTRLTVL.

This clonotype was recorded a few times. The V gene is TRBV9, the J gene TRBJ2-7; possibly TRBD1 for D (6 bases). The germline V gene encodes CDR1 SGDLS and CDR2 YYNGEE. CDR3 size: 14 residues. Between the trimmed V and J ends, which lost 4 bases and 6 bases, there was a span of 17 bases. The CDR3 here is CASSLTGTSGEQYF. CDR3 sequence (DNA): TGTGCCAGCAGCTTAACCGGGACAAGCGGCGAGCAGTACTTC.

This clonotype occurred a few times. This CDR3 is CSASGKETQYF. DNA of the CDR3: TGCAGTGCTAGCGGAAAAGAGACCCAGTACTTC. The chain recombines TRBV20-1 with TRBJ2-5, with D unclear. V gave up 3 bases and J gave up 3 bases, with 5 bases separating them. Germline V gives CDR1 DFQATT, CDR2 SNEGSKA (reference sequence). The CDR3 contains 11 residues.

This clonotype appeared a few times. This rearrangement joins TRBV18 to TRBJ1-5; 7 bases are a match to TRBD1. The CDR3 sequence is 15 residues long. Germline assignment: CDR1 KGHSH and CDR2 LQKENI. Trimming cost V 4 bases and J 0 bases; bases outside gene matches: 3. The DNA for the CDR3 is TGTGCCAGCTCACTCGGGACAGTTAGCAATCAGCCCCAGCATTTT. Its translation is CASSLGTVSNQPQHF.

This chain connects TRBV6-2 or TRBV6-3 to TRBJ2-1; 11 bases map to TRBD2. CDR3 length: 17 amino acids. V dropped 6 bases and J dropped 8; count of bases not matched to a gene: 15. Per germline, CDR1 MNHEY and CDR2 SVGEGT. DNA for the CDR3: TGTGCCAGCAGACGCCCATCTCGGACTAGCGGGCTTCATGAGCAGTTCTTC. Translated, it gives CASRRPSRTSGLHEQFF.

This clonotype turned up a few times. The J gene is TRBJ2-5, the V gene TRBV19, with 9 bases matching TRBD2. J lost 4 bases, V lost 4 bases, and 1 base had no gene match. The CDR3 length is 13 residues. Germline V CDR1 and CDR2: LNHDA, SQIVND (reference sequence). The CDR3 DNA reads TGTGCCAGTAGTAAACTAGCGGGAGAGACCCAGTACTTC. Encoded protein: CASSKLAGETQYF.

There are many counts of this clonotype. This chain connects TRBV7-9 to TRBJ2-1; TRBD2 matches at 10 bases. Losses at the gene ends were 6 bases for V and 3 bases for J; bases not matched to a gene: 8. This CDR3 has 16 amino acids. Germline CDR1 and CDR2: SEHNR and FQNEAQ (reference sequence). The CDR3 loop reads CASSWLAGDLYNEQFF. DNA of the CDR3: TGTGCCAGCAGTTGGCTAGCGGGAGATCTCTACAATGAGCAGTTCTTC.

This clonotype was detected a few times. This CDR3 reads CASSPPTDNEKLFF. The CDR3 nucleotides read TGTGCCAGCTCACCACCGACGGATAATGAAAAACTGTTTTTT. The rearrangement links TRBV18 to TRBJ1-4; D remains ambiguous. V lost 0 bases to trimming and J lost 4 bases, with 6 bases between them. Looked up from germline, CDR1 is KGHSH and CDR2 is LQKENI. CDR3 length: 14 amino acids.

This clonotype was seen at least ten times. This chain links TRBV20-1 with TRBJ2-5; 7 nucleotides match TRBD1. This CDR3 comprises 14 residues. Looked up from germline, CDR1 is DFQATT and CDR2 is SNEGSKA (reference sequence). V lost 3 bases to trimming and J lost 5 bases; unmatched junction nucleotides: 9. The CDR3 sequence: CSARGQSYRETQYF. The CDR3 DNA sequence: TGCAGTGCTAGGGGACAGTCCTATCGGGAGACCCAGTACTTC.